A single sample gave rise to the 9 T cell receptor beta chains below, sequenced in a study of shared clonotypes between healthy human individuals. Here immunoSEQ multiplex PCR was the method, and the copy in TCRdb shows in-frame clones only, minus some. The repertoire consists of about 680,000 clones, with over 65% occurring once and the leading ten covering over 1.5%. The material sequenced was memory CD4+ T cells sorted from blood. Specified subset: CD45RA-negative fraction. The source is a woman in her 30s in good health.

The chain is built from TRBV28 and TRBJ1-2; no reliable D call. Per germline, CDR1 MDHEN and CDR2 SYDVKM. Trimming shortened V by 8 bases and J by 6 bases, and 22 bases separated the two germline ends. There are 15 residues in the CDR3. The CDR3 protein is CASSPSRAPAHGYTF. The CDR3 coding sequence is TGTGCCAGCTCACCATCTAGGGCGCCGGCACATGGCTACACCTTC.

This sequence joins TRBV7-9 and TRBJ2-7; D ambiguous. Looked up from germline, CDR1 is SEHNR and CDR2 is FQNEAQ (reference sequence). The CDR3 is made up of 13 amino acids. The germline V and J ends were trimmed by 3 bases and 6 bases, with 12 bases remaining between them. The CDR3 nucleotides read TGTGCCAGCAGCTTTCGCGGAAAGGGCGAGCAGTACTTC. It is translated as CASSFRGKGEQYF.

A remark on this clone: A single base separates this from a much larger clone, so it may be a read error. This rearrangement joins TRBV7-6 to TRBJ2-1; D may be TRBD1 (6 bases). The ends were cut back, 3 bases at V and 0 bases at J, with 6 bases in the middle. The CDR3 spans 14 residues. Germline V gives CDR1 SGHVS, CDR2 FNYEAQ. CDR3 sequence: CASSLDSSYNEQFF. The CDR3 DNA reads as TGTGCCAGCAGCTTGGACAGCTCCTACAATGAGCAGTTCTTC.

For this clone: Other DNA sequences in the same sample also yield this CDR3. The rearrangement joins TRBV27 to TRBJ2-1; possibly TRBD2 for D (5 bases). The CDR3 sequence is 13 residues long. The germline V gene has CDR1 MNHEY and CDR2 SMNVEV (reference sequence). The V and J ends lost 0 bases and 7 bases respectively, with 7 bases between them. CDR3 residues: CASSLSRGNEQFF. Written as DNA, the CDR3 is TGTGCCAGCAGTTTATCCCGAGGGAATGAGCAGTTCTTC.

CDR3 sequence: CASYGATYEQYF. CDR3 sequence (DNA): TGTGCCAGCTACGGAGCGACCTACGAGCAGTACTTC. The chain carries TRBV21-1 and TRBJ2-7; the D call of TRBD2 is as the table states it, not checked on the DNA. TRBV21-1 is recorded as a pseudogene. The CDR3 is 12 amino acids.

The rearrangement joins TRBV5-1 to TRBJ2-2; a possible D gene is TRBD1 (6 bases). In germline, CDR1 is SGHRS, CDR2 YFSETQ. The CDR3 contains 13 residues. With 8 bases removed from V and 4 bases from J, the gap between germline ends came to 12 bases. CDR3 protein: CASLGQTTGELFF. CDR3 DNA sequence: TGCGCCAGTCTCGGACAGACCACCGGGGAGCTGTTTTTT.

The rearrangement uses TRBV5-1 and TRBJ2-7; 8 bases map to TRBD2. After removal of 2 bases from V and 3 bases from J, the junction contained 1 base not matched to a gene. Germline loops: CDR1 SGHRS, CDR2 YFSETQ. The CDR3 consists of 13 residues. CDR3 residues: CASSLRGGYEQYF. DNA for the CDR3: TGCGCCAGCAGCTTACGGGGGGGCTACGAGCAGTACTTC.

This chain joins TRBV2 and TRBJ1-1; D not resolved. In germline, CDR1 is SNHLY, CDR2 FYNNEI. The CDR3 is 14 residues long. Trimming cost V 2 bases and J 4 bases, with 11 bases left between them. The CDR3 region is CASSETAWSTEAFF. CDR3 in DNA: TGTGCCAGCAGTGAAACGGCCTGGAGCACTGAAGCTTTCTTT.

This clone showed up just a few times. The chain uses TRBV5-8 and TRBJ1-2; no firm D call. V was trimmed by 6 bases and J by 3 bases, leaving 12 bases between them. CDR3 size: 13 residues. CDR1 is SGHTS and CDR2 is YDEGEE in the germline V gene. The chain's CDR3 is CASIEVGYYGYTF. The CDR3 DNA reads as TGTGCCAGCATCGAGGTGGGGTACTATGGCTACACCTTC.